These T cell receptor beta chains were read from a single sample in a study of blood T cell repertoires in COVID-19. Only in-frame clones appear in the TCRdb table, and some are missing; sequencing was by immunoSEQ multiplex PCR. This table holds about 110,000 clones, more than 70% found once. Sequencing was done on a sample of peripheral blood. The receptors come from a woman aged 55-75 years with COVID-19, enrolled during active disease. The conserved cysteine and the conserved F or W are not part of the CDR3 here.

J,V,CDR3
TRBJ2-7,TRBV29-1,RFLILRLAGFYEQY
TRBJ2-3,TRBV9,ASSPMGTTDTQY
TRBJ2-3,TRBV19,ASSSRGSGGRTDTQY
TRBJ2-7,TRBV2,ASRNPGQGAYEQY
TRBJ2-5,TRBV15,ATSRVRSLRGETQY
TRBJ1-5,TRBV9,ASSVGTGGNNQPQH
TRBJ2-7,TRBV6-5,ASSPPGQATYEQY
TRBJ1-2,TRBV28,ASSPSTGGVGYGYT
TRBJ1-5,TRBV27,ASSLSVSQPQH
TRBJ2-1,TRBV30,AWTGGARAYNEQF
TRBJ1-5,TRBV19,ASSRTGDPTQPQH
TRBJ2-7,TRBV5-8,ASSSYRFHEQY
TRBJ2-3,TRBV7-8,ASSPATQQATDTQY
TRBJ1-1,TRBV19,ASSRTATLTEAF
TRBJ2-1,TRBV20-1,SASSPWGRNNEQF
TRBJ2-7,TRBV15,ATSLPRGPDYEQY
TRBJ1-1,TRBV14,ASSQGRRYTEAF
TRBJ1-1,TRBV5-6,ASSYTGVTEAF
TRBJ2-1,TRBV7-9,ASSLDGTSNEQF
TRBJ1-5,TRBV2,ASIGGAGNQPQH
TRBJ2-5,TRBV7-2,ASSATSGGAQETQY
TRBJ1-2,TRBV12-5,ASGLGWASANYGYT
TRBJ2-7,TRBV2,ASYTGTGSYEQY
TRBJ2-7,TRBV5-4,ASSLDRDEQY
TRBJ2-3,TRBV18,ASSPPASGGRGTQY
TRBJ2-5,TRBV7-2,ASSSGLAGESYQETQY
TRBJ1-6,TRBV27,ASSLSAYSPLH
TRBJ1-3,TRBV19,ASSTQGASGGNTIY
TRBJ2-7,TRBV20-1,SASGSGGNYEQY
TRBJ1-2,TRBV20-1,SAKTADGYT
TRBJ1-6,TRBV21-1,ASSPSAYPNSPLH
TRBJ2-3,TRBV19,ASSEVDRTDTQY
TRBJ1-2,TRBV4-1,ASSQETGTYGYT
TRBJ1-1,TRBV5-8,ASSHAWTGRTEAF